The T cell receptor (beta chain) described here comes from a study of blood T cells in healthy people across ages. The second PCR ran about 6 to 11 cycles with a sample-barcoded 5' primer and J-beta primers. Using its own MiXCR run on the 5' RACE reads, TCRdb lists one record per CDR3 protein. The table includes roughly 930,000 distinct CDR3 sequences, under 50% detected once. This CDR3 is 15 amino acids long. Trimming at V came to 4 bases and at J to 2 bases, leaving 5 bases not matched to a gene. CDR1 and CDR2 from the germline V gene are MNHNY and SVGAGI (reference sequence). In each sample, at least 7 million PBMCs were isolated.

This receptor was taken from a man aged 30 to 45 in good health. This rearrangement joins TRBV6-6 to TRBJ2-1, with 7 nucleotides matching TRBD2. The sequenced material came from blood. The CDR3 coding sequence is TGTGCCAGCAGTTCGACCGGACTAGCCTACAATGAGCAGTTCTTC. As protein: CASSSTGLAYNEQFF.